This T cell receptor beta chain was identified in a study of T cells after yellow fever vaccination. Study-wide results and caveats: Of the clonotypes, a small share occurred in both CD4 and CD8 compartments. Reappearing after the booster were most of the clones from primary vaccination (around 96% CD4, approximately 89% CD8).

This clonotype has at least ten counts. Its antigen is still unknown. The 5'RACE template-switching step produced TCR cDNA and added a universal primer site and UMIs. MiXCR, applied by TCRdb to the 5' RACE reads, yields one record per CDR3 protein. The sample has 300,000 to 400,000 distinct CDR3 sequences; under 15% are singletons. There are 14 residues in the CDR3. Germline V gives CDR1 SGHRS, CDR2 YFSETQ. V lost 2 bases and J lost 6, with 14 bases in between. The receptor's source is a young man who received the YFV17D yellow fever vaccine. The chain links TRBV5-1 to TRBJ1-2; no reliable D call. Sample: CD4+ T cells sorted from PBMCs, taken 15 days after the yellow fever booster vaccination. This CDR3 reads CASSLSWGPDGYTF. The CDR3 nucleotides are TGCGCCAGCAGCTTAAGTTGGGGTCCCGATGGCTACACCTTC.